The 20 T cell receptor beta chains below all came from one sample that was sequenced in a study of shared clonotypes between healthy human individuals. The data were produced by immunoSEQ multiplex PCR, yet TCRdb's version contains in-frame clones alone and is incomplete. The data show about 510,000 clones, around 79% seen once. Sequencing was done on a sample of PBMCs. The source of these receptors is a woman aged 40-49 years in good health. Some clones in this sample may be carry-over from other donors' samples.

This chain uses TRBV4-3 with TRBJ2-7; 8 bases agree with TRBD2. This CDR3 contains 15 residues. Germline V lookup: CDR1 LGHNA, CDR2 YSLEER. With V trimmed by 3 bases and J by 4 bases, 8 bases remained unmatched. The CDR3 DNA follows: TGCGCCAGCAGCCACCGAAGCGGGAGCGGGTACGAGCAGTACTTC. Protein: CASSHRSGSGYEQYF.

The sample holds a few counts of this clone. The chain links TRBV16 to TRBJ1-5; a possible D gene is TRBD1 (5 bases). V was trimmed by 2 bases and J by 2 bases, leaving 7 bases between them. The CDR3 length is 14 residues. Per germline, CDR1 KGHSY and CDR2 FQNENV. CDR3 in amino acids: CASSQRGGNQPQHF. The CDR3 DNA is TGTGCCAGCAGCCAAAGGGGAGGCAATCAGCCCCAGCATTTT.

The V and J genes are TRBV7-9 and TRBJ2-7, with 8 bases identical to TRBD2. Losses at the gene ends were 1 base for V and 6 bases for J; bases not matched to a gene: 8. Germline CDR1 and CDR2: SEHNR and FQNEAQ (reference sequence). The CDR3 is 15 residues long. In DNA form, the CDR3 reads TGTGCCAGCAGCTTAGTTACGGGAGGGCCGGTCGAGCAGTACTTC. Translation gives CASSLVTGGPVEQYF.

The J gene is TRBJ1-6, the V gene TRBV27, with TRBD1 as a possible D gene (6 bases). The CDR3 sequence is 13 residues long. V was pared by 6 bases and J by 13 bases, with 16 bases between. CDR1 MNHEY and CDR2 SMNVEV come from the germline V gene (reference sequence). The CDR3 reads CASSLPSQGPLHF. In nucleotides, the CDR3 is TGTGCCAGCAGCTTACCCTCCCAGGGGCCCCTCCACTTT.

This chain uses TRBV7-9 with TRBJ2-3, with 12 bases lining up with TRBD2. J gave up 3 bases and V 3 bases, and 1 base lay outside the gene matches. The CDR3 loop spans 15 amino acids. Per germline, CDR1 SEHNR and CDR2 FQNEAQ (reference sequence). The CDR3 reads CASSFGLAGTDTQYF. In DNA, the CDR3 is TGTGCCAGCAGCTTCGGACTAGCGGGAACAGATACGCAGTATTTT.

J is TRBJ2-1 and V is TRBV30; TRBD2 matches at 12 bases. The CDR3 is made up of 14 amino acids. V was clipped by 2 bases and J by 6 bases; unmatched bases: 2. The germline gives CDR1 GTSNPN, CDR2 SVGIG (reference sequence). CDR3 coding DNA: TGTGCCTGGAGTTCTAGCGGGAGGGCCAATGAGCAGTTCTTC. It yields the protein CAWSSSGRANEQFF.

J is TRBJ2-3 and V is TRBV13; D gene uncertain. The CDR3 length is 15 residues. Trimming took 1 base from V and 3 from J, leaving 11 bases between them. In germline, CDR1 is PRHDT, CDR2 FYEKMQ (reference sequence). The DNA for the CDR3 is TGTGCCAGCAGCTTAGCTCTAGTGGGGACAGATACGCAGTATTTT. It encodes CASSLALVGTDTQYF.

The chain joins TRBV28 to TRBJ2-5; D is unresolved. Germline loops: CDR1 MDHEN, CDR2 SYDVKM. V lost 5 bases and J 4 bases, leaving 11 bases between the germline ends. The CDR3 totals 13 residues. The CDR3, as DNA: TGTGCCAGCAGTCCCAACCTAGGAGAGACCCAGTACTTC. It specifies CASSPNLGETQYF.

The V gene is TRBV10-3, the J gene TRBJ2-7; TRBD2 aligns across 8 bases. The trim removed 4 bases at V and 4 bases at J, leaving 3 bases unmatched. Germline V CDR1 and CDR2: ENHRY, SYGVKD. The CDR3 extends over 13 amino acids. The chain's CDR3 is CAISAGGVYEQYF. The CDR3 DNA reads TGTGCCATCAGTGCGGGGGGGGTTTACGAGCAGTACTTC.

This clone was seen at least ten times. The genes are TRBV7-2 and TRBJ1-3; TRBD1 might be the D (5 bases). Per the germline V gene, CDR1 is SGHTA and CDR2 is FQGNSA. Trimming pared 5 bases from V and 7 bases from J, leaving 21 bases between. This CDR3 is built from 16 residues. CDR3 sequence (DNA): TGTGCCAGCAGCAAGGGGCGCATCTTGTCCCTCAACACCATATATTTT. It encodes CASSKGRILSLNTIYF.

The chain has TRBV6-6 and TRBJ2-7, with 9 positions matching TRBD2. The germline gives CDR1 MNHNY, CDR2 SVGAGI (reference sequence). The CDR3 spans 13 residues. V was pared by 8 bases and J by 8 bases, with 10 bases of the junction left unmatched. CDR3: CASAGREGVKQYF. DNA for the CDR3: TGTGCCAGCGCGGGGCGGGAGGGAGTGAAGCAGTACTTC.

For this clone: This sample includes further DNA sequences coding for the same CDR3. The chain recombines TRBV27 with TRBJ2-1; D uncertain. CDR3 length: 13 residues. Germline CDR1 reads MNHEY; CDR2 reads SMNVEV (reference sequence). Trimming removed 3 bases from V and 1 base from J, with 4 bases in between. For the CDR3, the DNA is TGTGCCAGCAGTTTGGGGTCCTACAATGAGCAGTTCTTC. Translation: CASSLGSYNEQFF.

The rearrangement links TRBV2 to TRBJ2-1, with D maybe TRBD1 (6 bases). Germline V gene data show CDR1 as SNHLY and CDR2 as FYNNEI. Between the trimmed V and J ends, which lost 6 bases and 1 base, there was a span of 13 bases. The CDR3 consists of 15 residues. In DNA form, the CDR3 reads TGTGCCAGCAGAGTGGACAGAGAGTCCTACAATGAGCAGTTCTTC. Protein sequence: CASRVDRESYNEQFF.

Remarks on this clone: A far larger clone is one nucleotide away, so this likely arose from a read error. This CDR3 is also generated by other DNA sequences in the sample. In DNA, the CDR3 is TGTGCCAGCAGCGATTCGGGGACGGGGGTCAATAGTGATGGCTACACCTTC. It yields the protein CASSDSGTGVNSDGYTF. The chain carries TRBV7-9 and TRBJ1-2; D is possibly TRBD1 (5 bases). The CDR3 has 17 residues. The germline gives CDR1 SEHNR, CDR2 FQNEAQ (reference sequence). V lost 5 bases, J lost 6 bases, and 25 bases lay in between.

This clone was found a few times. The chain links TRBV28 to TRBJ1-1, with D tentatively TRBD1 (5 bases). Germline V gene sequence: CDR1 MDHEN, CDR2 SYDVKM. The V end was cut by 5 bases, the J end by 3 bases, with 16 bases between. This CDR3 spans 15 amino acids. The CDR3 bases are TGTGCCAGCAGTCTGAGCGGGGCTGGGGACACTGAAGCTTTCTTT. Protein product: CASSLSGAGDTEAFF. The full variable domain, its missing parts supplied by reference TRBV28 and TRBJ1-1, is DVKVTQSSRYLVKRTGEKVFLECVQDMDHENMFWYRQDPGLGLRLIYFSYDVKMKEKGDIPEGYSVSREKKERFSLILESASTNQTSMYLCASSLSGAGDTEAFFGQGTRLTVV.

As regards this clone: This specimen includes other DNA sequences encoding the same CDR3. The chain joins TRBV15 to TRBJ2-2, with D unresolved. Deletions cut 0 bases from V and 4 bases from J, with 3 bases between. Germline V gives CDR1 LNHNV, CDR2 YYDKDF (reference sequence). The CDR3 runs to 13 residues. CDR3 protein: CATSRDPTGELFF. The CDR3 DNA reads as TGTGCCACCAGCAGAGATCCCACCGGGGAGCTGTTTTTT. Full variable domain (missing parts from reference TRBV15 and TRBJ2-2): DAMVIQNPRYQVTQFGKPVTLSCSQTLNHNVMYWYQQKSSQAPKLLFHYYDKDFNNEADTPDNFQSRRPNTSFCFLDIRSPGLGDTAMYLCATSRDPTGELFFGEGSRLTVL.

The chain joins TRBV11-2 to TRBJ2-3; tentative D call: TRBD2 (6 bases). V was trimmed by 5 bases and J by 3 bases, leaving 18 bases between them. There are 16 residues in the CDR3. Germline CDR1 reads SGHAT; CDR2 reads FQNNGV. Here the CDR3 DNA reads TGTGCCAGCAGCCGGGAAGGAGGGCTAGCTACAGATACGCAGTATTTT. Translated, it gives CASSREGGLATDTQYF.

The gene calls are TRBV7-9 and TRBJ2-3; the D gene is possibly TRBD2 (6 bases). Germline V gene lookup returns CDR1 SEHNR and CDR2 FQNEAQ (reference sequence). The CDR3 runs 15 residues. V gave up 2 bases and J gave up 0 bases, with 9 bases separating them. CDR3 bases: TGTGCCAGCAGCTTAAGGCGGGGAAGCACAGATACGCAGTATTTT. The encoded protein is CASSLRRGSTDTQYF.

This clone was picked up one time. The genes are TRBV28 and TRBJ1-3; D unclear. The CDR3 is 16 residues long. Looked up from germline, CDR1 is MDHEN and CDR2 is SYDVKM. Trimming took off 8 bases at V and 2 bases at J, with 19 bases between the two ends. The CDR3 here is CASSGEERYTGNTIYF. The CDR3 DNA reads TGTGCCAGCTCCGGGGAGGAGAGATACACTGGAAACACCATATATTTT.

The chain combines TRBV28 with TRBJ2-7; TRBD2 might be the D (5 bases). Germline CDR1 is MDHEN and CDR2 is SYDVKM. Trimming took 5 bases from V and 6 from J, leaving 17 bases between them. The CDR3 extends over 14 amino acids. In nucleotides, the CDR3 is TGTGCCAGCAGTGCCGCGAATCGGGGAAGCGAGCAGTACTTC. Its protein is CASSAANRGSEQYF.